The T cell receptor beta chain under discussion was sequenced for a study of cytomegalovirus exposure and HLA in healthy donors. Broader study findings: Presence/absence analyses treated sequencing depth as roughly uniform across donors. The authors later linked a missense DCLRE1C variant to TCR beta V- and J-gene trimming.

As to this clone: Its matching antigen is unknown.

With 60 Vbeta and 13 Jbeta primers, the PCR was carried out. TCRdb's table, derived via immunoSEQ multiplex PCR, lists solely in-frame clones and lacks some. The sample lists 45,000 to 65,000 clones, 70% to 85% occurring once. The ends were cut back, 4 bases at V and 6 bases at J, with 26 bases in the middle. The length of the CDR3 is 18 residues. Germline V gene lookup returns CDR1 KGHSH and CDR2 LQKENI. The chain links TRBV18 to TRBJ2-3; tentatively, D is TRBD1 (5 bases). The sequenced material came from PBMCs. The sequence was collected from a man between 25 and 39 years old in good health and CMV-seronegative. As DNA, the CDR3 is TGTGCCAGCTCACGACTTCCGTGGGAACCCAAACCAGGGGATACGCAGTATTTT. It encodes CASSRLPWEPKPGDTQYF.